The 20 T cell receptor beta chains listed next were all sequenced from one sample in a study of early T cells in non-severe SARS-CoV-2 infection. MiXCR was run by TCRdb on the 5' RACE reads, yielding one entry per CDR3 protein. Here the sample spans around 80,000 distinct CDR3 sequences, about 10% being singletons. Specimen: whole blood, collected at baseline. These receptors came from an adult who was a healthcare worker with PCR-confirmed SARS-CoV-2 infection or an uninfected control (not recorded which).

This clonotype came up a few times. CDR3 sequence: CATSDPTRDSEAFF. The DNA of the CDR3 is TGTGCCACCAGTGATCCCACCCGGGACAGTGAAGCTTTCTTT. This chain links TRBV24-1 with TRBJ1-1; 7 nucleotides align to TRBD1. Germline V gives CDR1 KGHDR, CDR2 SFDVKD. The V gene end was trimmed by 3 bases and the J gene end by 7 bases; junction bases not matched to a gene: 7. CDR3 length: 14 amino acids.

Ten or more counts support this clonotype. This chain links TRBV12-3 or TRBV12-4 with TRBJ2-7; weak D call: TRBD1 (6 bases). V was clipped by 3 bases and J by 3 bases, with 15 bases between them. The CDR3 has 15 amino acids. The DNA for the CDR3 is TGTGCCAGCAGTTTGAGCCAGGGGCTCCTCTACGAGCAGTACTTC. It specifies CASSLSQGLLYEQYF.

The chain recombines TRBV18 with TRBJ2-7; D is uncertain. This CDR3 spans 16 amino acids. Trimming shortened V by 0 bases and J by 5 bases, and 17 bases separated the two germline ends. The germline V gene encodes CDR1 KGHSH and CDR2 LQKENI. This CDR3 reads CASSPPMRPPVDEQYF. CDR3 sequence (DNA): TGTGCCAGCTCACCACCGATGCGCCCGCCCGTTGACGAGCAGTACTTC.

This clonotype was counted a few times. The rearrangement uses TRBV2 and TRBJ2-2; D is undetermined. From germline, CDR1 is SNHLY and CDR2 FYNNEI. Trimming stripped 4 bases from V and 1 base from J, with 10 bases between. CDR3 length equals 15 residues. The CDR3 nucleotides read TGTGCCAGCAGTGTCTTGCCGGGGAACACCGGGGAGCTGTTTTTT. Its translation is CASSVLPGNTGELFF. Filled out from reference TRBV2 and TRBJ2-2, the complete variable domain reads EPEVTQTPSHQVTQMGQEVILRCVPISNHLYFYWYRQILGQKVEFLVSFYNNEISEKSEIFDDQFSVERPDGSNFTLKIRSTKLEDSAMYFCASSVLPGNTGELFFGEGSRLTVL.

V and J are TRBV28 and TRBJ2-1, with D uncertain. CDR1 and CDR2 (germline): MDHEN, SYDVKM. V shed 6 bases and J shed 4 bases, with 4 bases lying between them. This CDR3 is built from 11 residues. CDR3 sequence (DNA): TGTGCCAGCAGACGGTACAATGAGCAGTTCTTC. Its translation: CASRRYNEQFF.

This clonotype has only a few counts. The chain is built from TRBV5-5 and TRBJ2-7; a possible D gene is TRBD1 (5 bases). The germline gives CDR1 SGHKS, CDR2 YYEKEE (reference sequence). V was pared by 2 bases and J by 2 bases, with 8 bases between. CDR3 length equals 13 residues. In DNA, the CDR3 is TGTGCCAGCAGCTTCCGGACACCCTACGAGCAGTACTTC. This translates into CASSFRTPYEQYF. Drawing the rest from reference TRBV5-5 and TRBJ2-7, the complete variable domain is DAGVTQSPTHLIKTRGQQVTLRCSPISGHKSVSWYQQVLGQGPQFIFQYYEKEERGRGNFPDRFSARQFPNYSSELNVNALLLGDSALYLCASSFRTPYEQYFGPGTRLTVT.

Only a few counts were recorded for this clonotype. The CDR3 bases are TGTGCCAGCAGCGAACAGGGGGTCTGGCCCCCCCGAGGAACTGAAGCTTTCTTT. Residues: CASSEQGVWPPRGTEAFF. The chain employs TRBV21-1 and TRBJ1-1; the table names TRBD1, a call not compared with the DNA. TRBV21-1 is deemed a pseudogene. The CDR3 extends over 18 amino acids.

In this sample, this clonotype turned up a few times. The CDR3 DNA reads as TGCAGTGCTCGTCGACAGGGGAATCAGCCCCAGCATTTT. Translation: CSARRQGNQPQHF. The chain recombines TRBV20-1 with TRBJ1-5; 8 bases match TRBD1. Germline CDR1 reads DFQATT; CDR2 reads SNEGSKA (reference sequence). Trimming at V came to 5 bases and at J to 4 bases, leaving 4 bases not matched to a gene. The CDR3 covers 13 residues.

This clonotype turned up a few times. This rearrangement joins TRBV12-3 or TRBV12-4 to TRBJ2-7; the D gene is possibly TRBD1 (6 bases). The CDR3 spans 15 residues. V gave up 2 bases and J gave up 0 bases, with 11 bases separating them. The CDR3 DNA follows: TGTGCCAGCAGTTTATCAATAGGGGGCTCCTACGAGCAGTACTTC. Its translation: CASSLSIGGSYEQYF.

The table lists this clonotype with a few counts. The chain links TRBV5-6 to TRBJ2-3; 9 nucleotides align to TRBD1. V lost 3 bases and J lost 0; bases outside the gene matches: 11. This CDR3 comprises 18 residues. Germline V gives CDR1 SGHDT, CDR2 YYEEEE. The CDR3 sequence: CASSSIRWGQGSTDTQYF. Written as DNA, the CDR3 is TGTGCCAGCAGCTCTATCAGATGGGGACAGGGAAGCACAGATACGCAGTATTTT. The full variable domain, with the rest looked up from reference TRBV5-6 and TRBJ2-3, is DAGVTQSPTHLIKTRGQQVTLRCSPKSGHDTVSWYQQALGQGPQFIFQYYEEEERQRGNFPDRFSGHQFPNYSSELNVNALLLGDSALYLCASSSIRWGQGSTDTQYFGPGTRLTVL.

This clonotype was found many times. The CDR3 region has the DNA TGTGCCAGCAGCCAACGCGGGGCGTCCTACGAGCAGTACTTC. It specifies CASSQRGASYEQYF. The V call is TRBV3-1, the J call TRBJ2-7; D perhaps matches TRBD2 (6 bases). V lost 2 bases to trimming and J lost 1 base, with 9 bases between them. The length of the CDR3 is 14 residues. The germline V gene encodes CDR1 LGHDT and CDR2 YNNKEL (reference sequence).

The chain couples TRBV12-3 or TRBV12-4 to TRBJ1-1, with D possibly matching TRBD1 (6 bases). V was pared by 1 base and J by 9 bases, with 12 bases between. This CDR3 contains 13 residues. This CDR3 is CASSLGPQGQAFF. The CDR3, as DNA: TGTGCCAGCAGTTTAGGCCCCCAGGGGCAAGCTTTCTTT.

The J gene is TRBJ2-5, the V gene TRBV11-2; D could derive from TRBD1 or TRBD2 (5 bases each). Germline loops: CDR1 SGHAT, CDR2 FQNNGV. The CDR3 consists of 15 residues. Trimming left V 1 base short and J 7 bases short, with 16 bases between. The CDR3 nucleotides are TGTGCCAGCAGCTTAGGGGACGTCCAAGTCGGGACCCAGTACTTC. Its protein product is CASSLGDVQVGTQYF.

The chain recombines TRBV7-3 with TRBJ2-3; D gene unclear. Trimming shortened V by 5 bases and J by 0 bases, and 12 bases separated the two germline ends. The germline V gene encodes CDR1 SGHTA and CDR2 FQGTGA. This CDR3 is 15 amino acids long. The CDR3 here is CASSPRPSSTDTQYF. The CDR3 DNA reads TGTGCCAGCAGCCCTCGTCCTTCTAGCACAGATACGCAGTATTTT.

This clonotype was counted a few times. The chain uses TRBV28 and TRBJ1-2, with 7 bases aligning to TRBD1. V dropped 8 bases and J dropped 4; count of bases not matched to a gene: 7. The CDR3 is 13 amino acids. Germline V gene lookup returns CDR1 MDHEN and CDR2 SYDVKM. The CDR3 region is CASLQGKIYGYTF. The DNA for the CDR3 is TGTGCCAGCCTACAGGGGAAGATCTATGGCTACACCTTC.

This clonotype was counted many times. The gene calls are TRBV30 and TRBJ2-2; 10 nucleotides align to TRBD1. Germline values: CDR1 GTSNPN, CDR2 SVGIG (reference sequence). The CDR3 runs to 12 residues. J lost 6 bases, V lost 7 bases, and 2 bases had no gene match. CDR3 protein: CASGQGAGELFF. The CDR3 DNA reads TGTGCCTCCGGACAGGGGGCCGGGGAGCTGTTTTTT.

This clonotype was counted many times. The chain is built from TRBV9 and TRBJ2-1; TRBD2 aligns across 8 bases. Germline values: CDR1 SGDLS, CDR2 YYNGEE. The CDR3 runs 15 residues. V shed 7 bases and J 2 bases; nucleotides not matched to a gene: 8. CDR3 sequence reads: CASGMASGPYNEQFF. The CDR3 DNA is TGTGCCAGCGGGATGGCTAGCGGGCCCTACAATGAGCAGTTCTTC.

This clonotype appeared a few times. The chain is built from TRBV7-8 and TRBJ2-3; D is unclear. Germline V gene data show CDR1 as SGHVS and CDR2 as FQNEAQ. V shed 0 bases and J shed 4 bases, with 8 bases lying between them. The CDR3 has 14 residues. CDR3: CASSLAKVADTQYF. The CDR3 DNA is TGTGCCAGCAGCTTAGCGAAGGTGGCAGATACGCAGTATTTT.

This sequence joins TRBV20-1 and TRBJ2-7; 9 bases fit TRBD2. The J segment lost 7 bases and the V segment lost 0 bases, leaving 10 bases of the junction unmatched. This CDR3 spans 15 amino acids. Germline assignment: CDR1 DFQATT and CDR2 SNEGSKA (reference sequence). The CDR3 loop is CSARDMAGGPGEQYF. In DNA form, the CDR3 reads TGCAGTGCTAGAGATATGGCGGGAGGGCCGGGAGAGCAGTACTTC.

The sample holds a few counts of this clonotype. The CDR3 loop is CASSSPWTGNIQYF. Here the CDR3 DNA reads TGCGCCAGCAGTAGCCCTTGGACTGGGAACATTCAGTACTTC. The chain links TRBV10-1 to TRBJ2-4, with D possibly TRBD2 on 5 matching bases. Germline CDR1 WNHNN, CDR2 SYGVQD (reference sequence). The CDR3 runs to 14 residues. Trimming took off 5 bases at V and 7 bases at J, with 15 bases between the two ends.